The next 25 T cell receptor beta chains were all read from a single sample in a study of blood T cell repertoires in COVID-19. Generated by immunoSEQ multiplex PCR, the TCRdb table keeps only in-frame clones and is missing some. This repertoire shows under 150,000 clones, roughly 80% found once; its top ten account for approximately 2.7%. Source material: peripheral blood. These TCRs come from a middle-aged woman with active or convalescent COVID-19.

Regarding this clone: At one of its ends the junction is not consistent with the germline gene, which may arise from a read error. The V and J genes are TRBV7-2 and TRBJ2-3, with TRBD1 matching over 8 bases. This CDR3 comprises 14 residues. CDR1 and CDR2 (germline): SGHTA, FQGNSA. The CDR3 nucleotides are TGTGCCAGCAGCCGCTCTGGTTCGGGACAGGCTGCCATTTTT. Its translation: CASSRSGSGQAAIF.

This clone was observed a handful of times. CDR3 in amino acids: CAWSPGINQPQHF. The CDR3 DNA sequence: TGTGCCTGGAGCCCAGGGATTAATCAGCCCCAGCATTTT. This chain joins TRBV30 and TRBJ1-5; maybe TRBD1 (5 bases). CDR1 is GTSNPN, CDR2 SVGIG, per germline (reference sequence). V was trimmed by 3 bases and J by 4 bases, leaving 10 bases between them. The CDR3 spans 13 residues.

A few counts support this clone. The genes are TRBV4-1 and TRBJ1-3; weak D call: TRBD1 (6 bases). Per germline, CDR1 MGHRA and CDR2 YSYEKL. Trimming removed 1 base at V and 3 bases at J, with 16 bases between. This CDR3 has 17 residues. The CDR3 sequence: CASSQGAGAGDGNTIYF. CDR3 DNA: TGCGCCAGCAGCCAAGGAGCTGGGGCAGGGGATGGAAACACCATATATTTT.

The chain employs TRBV19 and TRBJ1-6; the match to TRBD1 covers 9 bases. The CDR3 is 17 amino acids. J lost 1 base, V lost 7 bases, and 8 bases had no gene match. CDR1 and CDR2 from the germline V gene are LNHDA and SQIVND (reference sequence). For the CDR3, the DNA is TGTGCCAGTAAAAGGAGACAGGGGGATTCCTATAATTCACCCCTCCACTTT. Translating gives CASKRRQGDSYNSPLHF.

V is TRBV10-3 and J is TRBJ1-1; 9 bases line up with TRBD1. This CDR3 spans 13 amino acids. CDR1 and CDR2 from the germline V gene are ENHRY and SYGVKD. The junction had 3 bases not matched to a gene; V was cut back by 6 bases and J by 4 bases. CDR3 region: CAIRWDRATEAFF. DNA for the CDR3: TGTGCCATCAGATGGGACAGGGCCACTGAAGCTTTCTTT.

V and J are TRBV6-5 and TRBJ2-7; the match to TRBD1 covers 8 bases. CDR3 length equals 15 residues. Germline V gene data show CDR1 as MNHEY and CDR2 as SVGAGI. Germline trimming cut 6 bases from V and 1 base from J; bases unmatched to any gene: 8. The CDR3: CASSGRQGPSYEQYF. The CDR3, as DNA: TGTGCCAGCAGCGGACGACAGGGGCCTTCCTACGAGCAGTACTTC.

This clone was seen once. For the CDR3, the DNA is TGTGCCAGCAGGGACAGGGTTCTCTCTGATTCACCCCTCCACTTT. Its translation: CASRDRVLSDSPLHF. The chain recombines TRBV6-5 with TRBJ1-6; TRBD1 agrees at 8 bases. The CDR3 length is 15 residues. From germline, CDR1 is MNHEY and CDR2 SVGAGI. Trimming removed 6 bases from V and 8 bases from J; junction bases left unmatched: 9.

The chain employs TRBV30 and TRBJ2-7; weak D call: TRBD1 (5 bases). Germline CDR1 GTSNPN, CDR2 SVGIG (reference sequence). This CDR3 contains 15 residues. Trimming took off 3 bases at V and 6 bases at J, with 21 bases between the two ends. CDR3 sequence: CAWSSPGFPVAEQYF. CDR3 nucleotide sequence: TGTGCCTGGAGCTCTCCAGGGTTCCCCGTGGCCGAGCAGTACTTC.

This clone was seen once. The rearrangement joins TRBV7-9 to TRBJ1-4; 8 positions agree with TRBD1. Trimming cost V 10 bases and J 5 bases; bases outside gene matches: 6. The CDR3 runs 13 residues. The germline gives CDR1 SEHNR, CDR2 FQNEAQ (reference sequence). CDR3 in amino acids: CAIPGQDNEKLFF. The CDR3 DNA follows: TGTGCCATCCCGGGACAGGACAATGAAAAACTGTTTTTT.

This rearrangement joins TRBV6-2 or TRBV6-3 to TRBJ2-3; TRBD2 matches 10 bases. Trimming cost V 5 bases and J 4 bases; bases outside gene matches: 9. This CDR3 has 16 amino acids. Per the germline V gene, CDR1 is MNHEY and CDR2 is SVGEGT. In nucleotides, the CDR3 is TGTGCCAGCAGTGACGAAATAGCGGGAGGATCAGATACGCAGTATTTT. It codes for CASSDEIAGGSDTQYF.

The chain recombines TRBV4-1 with TRBJ2-7, with a tentative D call TRBD1 (6 bases). CDR3 length: 14 amino acids. Per germline, CDR1 MGHRA and CDR2 YSYEKL. The V end was cut by 5 bases, the J end by 2 bases, with 13 bases between. This chain's CDR3 is CASSLSQGTYEQYF. The CDR3 nucleotides are TGCGCCAGCAGCTTAAGCCAGGGGACCTACGAGCAGTACTTC.

CDR3 coding DNA: TGTGCCAGCAGCTTGTTTGGGGGGGCCTCCCGGGGCAATGAGCAGTTCTTC. Translated: CASSLFGGASRGNEQFF. The V call is TRBV5-5, the J call TRBJ2-1; maybe TRBD2 (7 bases). Trimming stripped 1 base from V and 6 bases from J, with 20 bases between. Germline V gene lookup returns CDR1 SGHKS and CDR2 YYEKEE (reference sequence). The CDR3 loop spans 17 amino acids.

The gene calls are TRBV28 and TRBJ1-6, with 8 bases matching TRBD1. V was clipped by 7 bases and J by 6 bases; unmatched bases: 5. CDR1 and CDR2 (germline): MDHEN, SYDVKM. This CDR3 comprises 14 residues. CDR3 protein: CASTRGQVNSPLHF. The DNA of the CDR3 is TGTGCCAGCACCCGGGGACAGGTTAATTCACCCCTCCACTTT.

This clone turned up a few times. The CDR3, as DNA: TGTGCCAGCAGCAAGCCAGGGGCTGGGGCCAACGTCCTGACTTTC. Protein: CASSKPGAGANVLTF. This sequence joins TRBV7-2 and TRBJ2-6; D is perhaps TRBD1 (6 bases). The length of the CDR3 is 15 residues. The V and J ends lost 5 bases and 2 bases respectively, with 10 bases between them. The V gene's germline CDR1 is SGHTA and CDR2 FQGNSA.

The table lists this clone with a few counts. The rearrangement uses TRBV9 and TRBJ2-1; D is unclear. Trimming cost V 4 bases and J 8 bases, with 19 bases left between them. CDR1 and CDR2 (germline): SGDLS, YYNGEE. This CDR3 contains 15 residues. The CDR3 spells CASSPPPVPGDEQFF. CDR3 DNA sequence: TGTGCCAGCAGCCCCCCCCCGGTCCCAGGCGATGAGCAGTTCTTC.

V usage is TRBV15 and J usage is TRBJ2-2; 7 positions agree with TRBD2. The germline CDR1 and CDR2 sequences are LNHNV and YYDKDF (reference sequence). V lost 0 bases, J lost 4 bases, and 11 bases stayed unmatched. The CDR3 covers 18 residues. The CDR3 nucleotides read TGTGCCACCAGCAGAGACCCGGGACTAATGACGCTCACCGGGGAGCTGTTTTTT. Protein sequence: CATSRDPGLMTLTGELFF.

In its sample, this clone was seen once. The chain links TRBV19 to TRBJ2-2; the match to TRBD1 covers 9 bases. The germline V gene encodes CDR1 LNHDA and CDR2 SQIVND (reference sequence). The V and J ends lost 7 bases and 1 base, in that order; junction bases with no gene match: 4. The CDR3 contains 15 residues. The CDR3: CASNGGQGNTGELFF. Here the CDR3 DNA reads TGTGCCAGTAATGGGGGACAGGGGAACACCGGGGAGCTGTTTTTT. Combining the CDR3 with reference TRBV19 and TRBJ2-2 gives the whole variable domain DGGITQSPKYLFRKEGQNVTLSCEQNLNHDAMYWYRQDPGQGLRLIYYSQIVNDFQKGDIAEGYSVSREKKESFPLTVTSAQKNPTAFYLCASNGGQGNTGELFFGEGSRLTVL.

The rearrangement joins TRBV27 to TRBJ2-5, with TRBD1 matching 7 bases. Germline V gene data show CDR1 as MNHEY and CDR2 as SMNVEV (reference sequence). Trimming at V came to 6 bases and at J to 3 bases, leaving 4 bases not matched to a gene. The CDR3 runs 13 residues. The CDR3 region has the DNA TGTGCCAGCAGAACGGGACAGAAAGAGACCCAGTACTTC. Encoded protein: CASRTGQKETQYF.

The chain has TRBV27 and TRBJ2-1, with D maybe TRBD1 (5 bases). Germline values: CDR1 MNHEY, CDR2 SMNVEV (reference sequence). The CDR3 is made up of 16 amino acids. The V gene lost 6 bases and the J gene lost 0 bases, with 15 bases spanning the gap. CDR3 sequence (DNA): TGTGCCAGCAGAACCCACAGGCCCAGCTCCTACAATGAGCAGTTCTTC. As protein: CASRTHRPSSYNEQFF.

J is TRBJ2-3 and V is TRBV6-5, with TRBD2 matching 10 bases. J lost 1 base, V lost 10 bases, and 8 bases had no gene match. The length of the CDR3 is 15 residues. The V gene's germline CDR1 is MNHEY and CDR2 SVGAGI. The CDR3 coding sequence is TGTGCCACTGGACCTAGCGGGGGTGGCACAGATACGCAGTATTTT. Translation: CATGPSGGGTDTQYF.

The CDR3 DNA is TGTGCCAGCAGGCTGGGACTAGCGGGGAAAGAGACCCAGTACTTC. Residues: CASRLGLAGKETQYF. The chain employs TRBV7-2 and TRBJ2-5, with 13 bases matching TRBD2. CDR1 is SGHTA, CDR2 FQGNSA, per germline. The CDR3 loop spans 15 amino acids. Unmatched junction bases numbered 4, after V lost 6 bases and J lost 3 bases.

This clone occurred once. Other nucleotide sequences in the sample specify the same CDR3. The chain has TRBV27 and TRBJ1-6, with D perhaps TRBD1 (5 bases). Germline V CDR1 and CDR2: MNHEY, SMNVEV (reference sequence). The germline V and J ends were trimmed by 3 bases and 0 bases, with 9 bases remaining between them. This CDR3 contains 16 residues. CDR3 residues: CASSFGGSSYNSPLHF. CDR3 in DNA: TGTGCCAGCAGTTTCGGGGGGAGCTCCTATAATTCACCCCTCCACTTT.

This chain uses TRBV2 with TRBJ1-5; the match to TRBD1 covers 10 bases. The CDR3 contains 15 residues. The junction had 6 bases not matched to a gene; V was cut back by 6 bases and J by 4 bases. Per germline, CDR1 SNHLY and CDR2 FYNNEI. CDR3 sequence (DNA): TGTGCCAGCAGGACGGACAGGGGGATAAATCAGCCCCAGCATTTT. The encoded protein is CASRTDRGINQPQHF.

The CDR3 loop reads CASSLGLAGGPREQFF. The CDR3 DNA reads TGTGCCAGCAGCCTGGGACTAGCGGGGGGGCCGAGGGAGCAGTTCTTC. The J gene is TRBJ2-1, the V gene TRBV3-1 (or the pseudogene TRBV3-2); 16 nucleotides agree with TRBD2. CDR1 and CDR2 (germline): LGHDT, YNNKEL (reference sequence). The J segment lost 10 bases and the V segment lost 4 bases, leaving 7 bases of the junction unmatched. This CDR3 has 16 residues.

The J gene is TRBJ2-7, the V gene TRBV7-2, with D perhaps matching TRBD1 (5 bases). V was trimmed by 5 bases and J by 3 bases, leaving 20 bases between them. Germline values: CDR1 SGHTA, CDR2 FQGNSA. The length of the CDR3 is 16 residues. The CDR3 DNA reads TGTGCCAGCAGCCCCCCGGGTGGGGCCAGAGACTACGAGCAGTACTTC. Translating gives CASSPPGGARDYEQYF.